This entry is about one T cell receptor (beta chain). Its target is unknown. The time point was: newly diagnosed GD, antithyroid drugs for less than 3 months. There was RNA extracted from PBMCs, and the TCR library was made from it. According to the study, TCR beta libraries were built with iRepertoire HTBI primers and CDR3-region Arm-PCR. TCRdb analysed the multiplex PCR reads with MiXCR anew, one entry per CDR3 protein. Among approximately 400,000 distinct CDR3 sequences listed, more than 12% were seen once. The data stem from a study of regulatory T cells in long-lasting Graves disease. J gave up 0 bases and V 0 bases, and 3 bases lay outside the gene matches. Germline V CDR1 and CDR2: SEHNR, FQNEAQ (reference sequence). This CDR3 has 18 amino acids. Study-level findings and limits: Compared with new cases, persistent Graves' patients showed reduced TCR diversity.

The sample was also reused in another study, on T cells in Graves' hyperthyroidism and ophthalmopathy. Per that study: Ophthalmopathy was separated from stable hyperthyroidism by a 13 V-J model.

The origin of this receptor is a woman aged 30 to 39 with Graves disease. The chain couples TRBV7-9 to TRBJ1-5, with 12 bases that match TRBD1. The sample in question was peripheral blood mononuclear cells (PBMCs), obtained at new diagnosis, from a patient treated with antithyroid drugs. For the CDR3, the DNA is TGTGCCAGCAGCTTAGCGCGGGGACAGGGGGCTAGCAATCAGCCCCAGCATTTT. Translating gives CASSLARGQGASNQPQHF.